A selection of T cell receptor beta chains follows, all from one sample in a study of PD-1 blockade in classical Hodgkin lymphoma. Profiled with immunoSEQ multiplex PCR; TCRdb holds only in-frame clones, not every one. Counted here are about 24,000 clones, around 90% occurring once; the ten biggest clones make up less than 0.65%. Sequencing used CD4+ T cells from blood. The receptors derive from a human donor with classical Hodgkin lymphoma. CDR3s include the opening cysteine and the closing phenylalanine or tryptophan. The D gene is left open where the match is weak. Rows may omit the clone size; those that give it use once, few, many or a size class.

cdr3_nt cdr3_aa d_call j_call v_call clone_size
TGTGCCAGTAGTACCACTCCGGCGGGTACGCAGTATTTT CASSTTPAGTQYF - TRBJ2-3 TRBV19 -
TGTGCCAGTAGTCCCCAAACAGGGGCGGGTTCACCCCTCCACTTT CASSPQTGAGSPLHF TRBD1 TRBJ1-6 TRBV19 -
TGTGCCAGCACCCAGACAGGGGTTAACACTGAAGCTTTCTTT CASTQTGVNTEAFF TRBD1 TRBJ1-1 TRBV7-2 -
TGTGCCAGTAGCAAGGCCGGACTAGCGGGGGGGCTGGACATTCAGTACTTC CASSKAGLAGGLDIQYF TRBD2 TRBJ2-4 TRBV19 -
TGTGCCAGCTCACCTGAACGCAGGGCCCAAGAGACCCAGTACTTC CASSPERRAQETQYF - TRBJ2-5 TRBV18 -
TGTGCCTGGAGGCCTGCCGGGAACACCGGGGAGCTGTTTTTT CAWRPAGNTGELFF - TRBJ2-2 TRBV30 -
TGCAGCGTTGGAGTGGGCACAGATACGCAGTATTTT CSVGVGTDTQYF - TRBJ2-3 TRBV29-1 -
TGTGCCAGCAGCCCCAGGACAGGGTCCCATTCACCCCTCCACTTT CASSPRTGSHSPLHF TRBD1 TRBJ1-6 TRBV7-2 few
TGTGCCAGCAGTTTACAGGGGCCCACCGGGGAGCTGTTTTTT CASSLQGPTGELFF - TRBJ2-2 TRBV28 -
TGCGCCAGCAGCTTGAGGCTAGCTAGAAGCACAGATACGCAGTATTTT CASSLRLARSTDTQYF - TRBJ2-3 TRBV5-1 -
TGTGCCAGTAGTATCCAGGGTTGGACGGAAGAGACCCAGTACTTC CASSIQGWTEETQYF - TRBJ2-5 TRBV19 -
TGTGCCATCAGTGACCGGACGGAAAGTCAGCCCCAGCATTTT CAISDRTESQPQHF - TRBJ1-5 TRBV10-3 -
TGCGCCAGCAGTGAGTTGGGGTGGGACAGGACAAACTACAATGAGCAGTTCTTC CASSELGWDRTNYNEQFF TRBD1 TRBJ2-1 TRBV10-1 -
TGTGCCAGCAGCCGGACAGGGGGGGAAGAGACCCAGTACTTC CASSRTGGEETQYF TRBD1 TRBJ2-5 TRBV5-5 once
TGCAGCGTCCTTACAGGGGGATGGTTAAGCGAGCAGTACTTC CSVLTGGWLSEQYF TRBD1 TRBJ2-7 TRBV29-1 -
TGTGCCAGCTCACCGCGGGGAGGGAGCTCCTATAATTCACCCCTCCACTTT CASSPRGGSSYNSPLHF - TRBJ1-6 TRBV18 -
TGTGCCAGCAGTTTACAGGGTTTCGGCTTTTATGGCTACACCTTC CASSLQGFGFYGYTF - TRBJ1-2 TRBV27 -
TGTGCCAGCAGCTCACGTCTGGTAAGGAATGAGCAGTTCTTC CASSSRLVRNEQFF - TRBJ2-1 TRBV11-2 -
TGTGCCAGCAGCGTATTACCGGACCAAGAGACCCAGTACTTC CASSVLPDQETQYF - TRBJ2-5 TRBV9 -
TGTGCCAGCAGCGTAGTTCCCTCCACTGAAGCTTTCTTT CASSVVPSTEAFF - TRBJ1-1 TRBV9 few